This T cell receptor (beta chain) was sequenced for a study of read filtering for tumor transcriptome and immune sequencing. Study background: Revised staging placed under ten patients in R-ISS I, over 15 in II, about seven in III.

Findings and caveats of the study: Approximately 80% of IR-seq clonotypes had one read, totaling around 4% of reads; RNA-seq: 74.6% and 44.6%. The sorted CD138-negative fraction was a mixed bone marrow immune population, not purified T cells.

With 0 bases removed from V and 1 base from J, the gap between germline ends came to 12 bases. Germline CDR1 and CDR2: SQVTM and ANQGSEA. The CDR3 extends over 16 amino acids. Every patient had bone marrow sampled while the disease was active. From approximately 400 ng of RNA, a library with molecular barcoded alpha/delta and beta/gamma adaptors was made. TCRdb reanalysed the reads using MiXCR and keeps one entry per CDR3 protein. The sample consists of 130,000 or so distinct CDR3 sequences, about 12% of them appearing once. This clonotype was counted at least ten times. As yet, its antigen is unknown.

This rearrangement joins TRBV29-1 to TRBJ2-2; a possible D gene is TRBD1 (6 bases). This sequence was found in a donor at least 40 years old with multiple myeloma. Sequenced input: a population of CD138-negative cells sorted from bone marrow. The CDR3 DNA is TGCAGCGTTGAAGATATAGGGGGTGAGAACACCGGGGAGCTGTTTTTT. Translating gives CSVEDIGGENTGELFF.